The 23 T cell receptor beta chains in this list originate from one sample, sequenced in a study of vaccination and CD4 T cells after COVID-19. Indicated treatment: roughly 10-day PBMC culture with coronavirus spike peptide pools or control peptides (ViraFEST assay). No antigen has been assigned to these receptors. The Oncomine TCR Beta short-read assay sequenced DNA from cultured CD4+ T cells. TCRdb reprocessed the PCR reads via MiXCR and lists one record per CDR3 protein. The data show 15,000 or so distinct CDR3 sequences, about a fifth seen once. Sequencing was performed on CD4+ T cells from blood, cultured in vitro, taken before SARS-CoV-2 vaccination. All receptors derive from a human donor who received a COVID-19 vaccine.

This clonotype was counted between two and nine times. The rearrangement uses TRBV19 and TRBJ2-7; 9 bases map to TRBD1. This CDR3 is built from 14 residues. Germline values: CDR1 LNHDA, CDR2 SQIVND (reference sequence). Trimming took 4 bases from V and 5 from J; bases not matched to a gene: 6. The CDR3 DNA sequence: TGTGCCAGTAGTAGACTGGACAGGGGTCACGAGCAGTACTTC. Its translation is CASSRLDRGHEQYF. Complete variable domain (other parts from reference TRBV19 and TRBJ2-7): DGGITQSPKYLFRKEGQNVTLSCEQNLNHDAMYWYRQDPGQGLRLIYYSQIVNDFQKGDIAEGYSVSREKKESFPLTVTSAQKNPTAFYLCASSRLDRGHEQYFGPGTRLTVT.

V usage is TRBV19 and J usage is TRBJ2-3; D uncertain. Germline CDR1 reads LNHDA; CDR2 reads SQIVND (reference sequence). Trimming removed 5 bases at V and 2 bases at J, with 5 bases between. This CDR3 comprises 12 residues. CDR3 region: CASSSDTDTQYF. CDR3 coding DNA: TGTGCCAGTAGTTCGGACACAGATACGCAGTATTTT.

This clonotype has a handful of counts. The V gene is TRBV12-3 or TRBV12-4, the J gene TRBJ2-5, with TRBD2 matching over 8 bases. The CDR3 is 15 residues long. J was trimmed by 4 bases and V by 6 bases; bases with no gene match: 10. The CDR3 nucleotides are TGTGCCAGCAGCGACGGGGGGGCTGAGCTAGAGACCCAGTACTTC. Amino acid sequence: CASSDGGAELETQYF.

This clonotype has just a few counts. The gene calls are TRBV20-1 and TRBJ1-4; TRBD1 matches 7 bases. CDR3 length: 14 amino acids. V lost 4 bases to trimming and J lost 7 bases; unmatched junction nucleotides: 9. Germline V gene data show CDR1 as DFQATT and CDR2 as SNEGSKA (reference sequence). Here the CDR3 reads CSANRGGLVEKLFF. Here the CDR3 DNA reads TGCAGTGCTAACAGGGGAGGTTTGGTTGAAAAACTGTTTTTT.

By sample share, this clonotype is medium-sized. The chain joins TRBV11-2 to TRBJ1-2; 7 bases line up with TRBD1. The CDR3 has 15 amino acids. Germline V gene lookup returns CDR1 SGHAT and CDR2 FQNNGV. Trimming at V came to 0 bases and at J to 4 bases, leaving 5 bases not matched to a gene. The CDR3 loop reads CASSLEYPGGYGYTF. The DNA of the CDR3 is TGTGCCAGCAGCTTAGAGTATCCAGGGGGCTATGGCTACACCTTC.

The CDR3 region has the DNA TGTGCCAGCACTCCCGAGAAGGGAAGGAACACTGAAGCTTTCTTT. This sequence encodes CASTPEKGRNTEAFF. The chain combines TRBV12-3 or TRBV12-4 with TRBJ1-1; no clear D gene. The CDR3 consists of 15 residues. Trimming left V 7 bases short and J 1 base short, with 16 bases between.

This clonotype was observed a handful of times. The rearrangement joins TRBV2 to TRBJ2-3, with D tentatively TRBD2 (5 bases). In germline, CDR1 is SNHLY, CDR2 FYNNEI. V lost 3 bases and J 2 bases, leaving 12 bases between the germline ends. This CDR3 has 15 residues. The CDR3 reads CASSDPGIATDTQYF. The DNA for the CDR3 is TGTGCCAGCAGTGATCCCGGGATTGCCACAGATACGCAGTATTTT. The full variable domain, completed using reference TRBV2 and TRBJ2-3, is EPEVTQTPSHQVTQMGQEVILRCVPISNHLYFYWYRQILGQKVEFLVSFYNNEISEKSEIFDDQFSVERPDGSNFTLKIRSTKLEDSAMYFCASSDPGIATDTQYFGPGTRLTVL.

This clonotype was found a few times. This sequence joins TRBV5-1 and TRBJ2-5, with D maybe TRBD2 (6 bases). The length of the CDR3 is 14 residues. Germline V gene lookup returns CDR1 SGHRS and CDR2 YFSETQ. Trimming took off 6 bases at V and 1 base at J, with 13 bases between the two ends. The CDR3 DNA follows: TGCGCCAGCACGACTACCGGGAGCCAAGAGACCCAGTACTTC. This gives the protein CASTTTGSQETQYF.

The rearrangement joins TRBV2 to TRBJ2-3; TRBD2 aligns across 12 bases. The trim removed 2 bases at V and 5 bases at J, leaving 8 bases unmatched. Germline-derived CDR1 and CDR2 are SNHLY and FYNNEI. The CDR3 runs 17 residues. CDR3 region: CASSEFITSGGLDTQYF. DNA for the CDR3: TGTGCCAGCAGTGAATTTATCACTAGCGGGGGGTTAGATACGCAGTATTTT.

This chain links TRBV2 with TRBJ2-7, with a weak D call TRBD2 (5 bases). V was pared by 7 bases and J by 3 bases, with 13 bases between. The CDR3 has 13 residues. Per the germline V gene, CDR1 is SNHLY and CDR2 is FYNNEI. CDR3 in DNA: TGTGCCAGCACCCGCGGGTCCCGCTACGAGCAGTACTTC. Translating it yields CASTRGSRYEQYF. The whole variable domain, filled in from reference TRBV2 and TRBJ2-7, reads EPEVTQTPSHQVTQMGQEVILRCVPISNHLYFYWYRQILGQKVEFLVSFYNNEISEKSEIFDDQFSVERPDGSNFTLKIRSTKLEDSAMYFCASTRGSRYEQYFGPGTRLTVT.

The CDR3 spells CASSLRPGLADTQYF. CDR3 coding DNA: TGTGCCAGCAGCCTTCGGCCAGGGTTGGCAGATACGCAGTATTTT. This rearrangement joins TRBV7-6 to TRBJ2-3; possible D gene TRBD1, 5 bases. CDR3 length equals 15 residues. The V end lost 5 bases, the J end lost 4 bases, and 16 bases lay between the germline ends. The V gene's germline CDR1 is SGHVS and CDR2 FNYEAQ.

The V and J genes are TRBV12-3 or TRBV12-4 and TRBJ2-4, with 7 bases identical to TRBD1. Trimming removed 5 bases from V and 1 base from J; junction bases left unmatched: 2. This CDR3 has 14 amino acids. CDR3 nucleotides: TGTGCCAGCAGTCGGACAGGTGCCAAAAACATTCAGTACTTC. Its translation is CASSRTGAKNIQYF.

This clonotype turned up a few times. The chain has TRBV6-8 and TRBJ2-7; D is possibly TRBD1 (7 bases). V was shortened by 5 bases and J by 1 base, with 21 bases between the two germline ends. The CDR3 is made up of 17 amino acids. Looked up from germline, CDR1 is MNHGY and CDR2 is SAAAGT. This CDR3 is CASSARFMGGQSYEQYF. DNA of the CDR3: TGTGCCAGCAGTGCCCGCTTTATGGGGGGACAGTCCTACGAGCAGTACTTC.

The chain combines TRBV11-2 with TRBJ1-3; no clear D. CDR1 SGHAT and CDR2 FQNNGV come from the germline V gene. V lost 2 bases and J lost 0, with 8 bases in between. The CDR3 loop spans 15 amino acids. The CDR3, as DNA: TGTGCCAGCAGCTTAAACCCCAGCTCTGGAAACACCATATATTTT. Translating it yields CASSLNPSSGNTIYF.

This sequence joins TRBV20-1 and TRBJ2-4; the D call may be TRBD1 or TRBD2 (5 bases each). The CDR3 has 15 residues. The germline gives CDR1 DFQATT, CDR2 SNEGSKA (reference sequence). The germline V and J ends were trimmed by 5 bases and 0 bases, with 14 bases remaining between them. This CDR3 is CSADYGTVAKNIQYF. The CDR3 DNA follows: TGCAGTGCTGACTATGGGACCGTAGCCAAAAACATTCAGTACTTC.

The V and J genes are TRBV6-5 and TRBJ2-7; TRBD2 matches 7 bases. Trimming removed 4 bases from V and 5 bases from J; junction bases left unmatched: 11. CDR1 MNHEY and CDR2 SVGAGI come from the germline V gene. CDR3 size: 15 residues. In DNA, the CDR3 is TGTGCCAGCAGTTCGGGGGGAATCGTTCCCCACGAGCAGTACTTC. It translates to CASSSGGIVPHEQYF.

By proportion, this clonotype is medium-sized (0.01 to 0.1%). This chain connects TRBV6-1 to TRBJ2-5; TRBD1 might be the D (5 bases). The V end was cut by 5 bases, the J end by 5 bases, with 24 bases between. The CDR3 sequence is 17 residues long. Germline lookup yields CDR1 MNHNS and CDR2 SASEGT. The CDR3 here is CASSQTTDSLGSETQYF. The CDR3 nucleotides read TGTGCCAGCAGTCAAACCACAGACAGCCTGGGGTCGGAGACCCAGTACTTC.

This clonotype is labeled large. The chain joins TRBV15 to TRBJ1-2; TRBD1 aligns across 10 bases. CDR3 length equals 13 residues. With 3 bases clipped from V and 6 bases from J, the junction kept 1 base outside the gene matches. Germline values: CDR1 LNHNV, CDR2 YYDKDF (reference sequence). DNA for the CDR3: TGTGCCACCAGCAGGACAGGGGGCGATGGCTACACCTTC. This gives the protein CATSRTGGDGYTF.

The chain combines TRBV9 with TRBJ1-2, with a weak D call TRBD1 (5 bases). The CDR3 has 19 amino acids. The germline V and J ends were trimmed by 0 bases and 2 bases, with 23 bases remaining between them. Germline CDR1 SGDLS, CDR2 YYNGEE. CDR3 in amino acids: CASSVGVLIFGARNYGYTF. Written as DNA, the CDR3 is TGTGCCAGCAGCGTAGGGGTTCTGATTTTCGGGGCCAGAAACTATGGCTACACCTTC.

The CDR3 region is CASSFDKWEQYF. The CDR3 coding sequence is TGTGCCAGCAGCTTTGATAAGTGGGAGCAGTACTTC. The chain joins TRBV7-8 to TRBJ2-7; no clear D gene. The germline gives CDR1 SGHVS, CDR2 FQNEAQ. The CDR3 loop spans 12 amino acids. The germline V and J ends were trimmed by 3 bases and 7 bases, with 10 bases remaining between them.

The chain joins TRBV30 to TRBJ1-2, with D unresolved. CDR3 size: 13 residues. CDR1 GTSNPN and CDR2 SVGIG come from the germline V gene (reference sequence). The ends were cut back, 7 bases at V and 0 bases at J, with 12 bases in the middle. CDR3 DNA sequence: TGTGCCTCTGGGCGGAGGACTAACTATGGCTACACCTTC. The encoded protein is CASGRRTNYGYTF.

This clonotype came up a few times. The chain uses TRBV12-3 or TRBV12-4 and TRBJ2-7; 10 nucleotides align to TRBD2. CDR3 length equals 19 residues. V dropped 3 bases and J dropped 1; count of bases not matched to a gene: 15. DNA for the CDR3: TGTGCCAGCAGTTTTCTTCCCGGACTAGCGGTGGATAGGTCCTACGAGCAGTACTTC. It translates to CASSFLPGLAVDRSYEQYF.

The chain is built from TRBV20-1 and TRBJ2-7; 9 bases match TRBD2. The length of the CDR3 is 13 residues. The junction had 9 bases not matched to a gene; V was cut back by 5 bases and J by 7 bases. Per the germline V gene, CDR1 is DFQATT and CDR2 is SNEGSKA (reference sequence). The CDR3 loop reads CSAFSGGDAEQYF. As DNA, the CDR3 is TGCAGTGCTTTTAGCGGGGGCGACGCTGAGCAGTACTTC.